These 26 T cell receptor beta chains originate from one sample sequenced in a study of blood T cell repertoires in COVID-19. TCRdb keeps only in-frame clones here, not all; method: immunoSEQ multiplex PCR. The sample has 210,000 or so clones; roughly 84% are singletons. The sample consisted of peripheral blood. The receptors were gathered from a human donor in a cohort sampled during active COVID-19.

The rearrangement uses TRBV7-8 and TRBJ1-1; no definite D call. V lost 6 bases and J 2 bases, leaving 10 bases between the germline ends. CDR1 is SGHVS, CDR2 FQNEAQ, per germline. This CDR3 has 13 amino acids. The CDR3 DNA reads as TGTGCCAGCAGGAGAAGTACTAACACTGAAGCTTTCTTT. It yields the protein CASRRSTNTEAFF.

The gene calls are TRBV4-2 and TRBJ2-4; D may be TRBD1 (6 bases). V lost 4 bases to trimming and J lost 0 bases, with 13 bases between them. The CDR3 runs 16 residues. CDR1 and CDR2 from the germline V gene are LGHNA and YNFKEQ. CDR3 amino acids: CASSPGQLLAKNIQYF. Here the CDR3 DNA reads TGTGCCAGCAGCCCCGGACAGCTACTAGCCAAAAACATTCAGTACTTC.

CDR3 nucleotides: TGCAGCGTTGGTTCGCGGGCTAATGAAAAACTGTTTTTT. Translating gives CSVGSRANEKLFF. The chain combines TRBV29-1 with TRBJ1-4; the D is unclear. Germline CDR1 and CDR2: SQVTM and ANQGSEA. The length of the CDR3 is 13 residues. The germline V and J ends were trimmed by 4 bases and 3 bases, with 9 bases remaining between them. The full variable domain, in which reference TRBV29-1 and TRBJ1-4 provide the parts outside the CDR3, is SAVISQKPSRDICQRGTSLTIQCQVDSQVTMMFWYRQQPGQSLTLIATANQGSEATYESGFVIDKFPISRPNLTFSTLTVSNMSPEDSSIYLCSVGSRANEKLFFGSGTQLSVL.

V gene TRBV3-1 (or the pseudogene TRBV3-2) combines with J gene TRBJ2-3; 7 bases align to TRBD2. The trim removed 4 bases at V and 0 bases at J, leaving 7 bases unmatched. This CDR3 contains 16 residues. Per germline, CDR1 LGHDT and CDR2 YNNKEL (reference sequence). The CDR3 spells CASSPSGGTSTDTQYF. The CDR3 DNA sequence: TGTGCCAGCAGCCCCTCCGGGGGGACTAGCACAGATACGCAGTATTTT.

The chain is built from TRBV12-3 or TRBV12-4 and TRBJ2-1; unclear D gene. Trimming pared 6 bases from V and 7 bases from J, leaving 13 bases between. The CDR3 has 13 residues. Here the CDR3 DNA reads TGTGCCAGCAGCTCCACCAGACATAATGAGCAGTTCTTC. As protein: CASSSTRHNEQFF.

The rearrangement links TRBV6-6 to TRBJ1-5, with D unresolved. Germline V lookup: CDR1 MNHNY, CDR2 SVGAGI (reference sequence). Trimming removed 9 bases at V and 0 bases at J, with 12 bases between. This CDR3 has 14 amino acids. Here the CDR3 reads CASASLNSNQPQHF. CDR3 coding DNA: TGTGCCAGTGCGAGCCTGAATAGCAATCAGCCCCAGCATTTT.

This clone was counted once. The chain employs TRBV25-1 and TRBJ2-2, with D possibly TRBD1 on 5 matching bases. Deletions cut 3 bases from V and 3 bases from J, with 17 bases between. Germline V gives CDR1 MGHDK, CDR2 SYGVNS. The CDR3 totals 17 residues. In DNA, the CDR3 is TGTGCCAGCAGTGATAGTGGGCCCCGGACATACACCGGGGAGCTGTTTTTT. Protein product: CASSDSGPRTYTGELFF.

At least ten counts were recorded for this clone. This rearrangement joins TRBV27 to TRBJ2-1; D may be TRBD2 (5 bases). Trimming cost V 4 bases and J 6 bases, with 16 bases left between them. CDR1 and CDR2 (germline): MNHEY, SMNVEV (reference sequence). The CDR3 contains 15 residues. The CDR3 coding sequence is TGTGCCAGCAGTTCCGCGGGCGGTCGAAGCAATGAGCAGTTCTTC. It specifies CASSSAGGRSNEQFF.

The chain combines TRBV18 with TRBJ2-1; 8 nucleotides line up with TRBD2. Per the germline V gene, CDR1 is KGHSH and CDR2 is LQKENI. J was trimmed by 7 bases and V by 4 bases; bases with no gene match: 6. The CDR3 loop spans 14 amino acids. The CDR3 sequence: CASSRSGGANEQFF. DNA for the CDR3: TGTGCCAGCTCACGATCCGGGGGGGCGAATGAGCAGTTCTTC.

At least ten counts were recorded for this clone. The V and J genes are TRBV18 and TRBJ2-3; D possibly corresponds to TRBD2 (6 bases). CDR1 and CDR2 from the germline V gene are KGHSH and LQKENI. CDR3 length equals 16 residues. V shed 2 bases and J shed 2 bases, with 14 bases lying between them. CDR3 coding DNA: TGTGCCAGCTCACCATTTAACGGGACTGACACAGATACGCAGTATTTT. This sequence encodes CASSPFNGTDTDTQYF.

The chain has TRBV28 and TRBJ2-7; D is unresolved. This CDR3 comprises 12 residues. Germline V lookup: CDR1 MDHEN, CDR2 SYDVKM. V lost 4 bases and J 3 bases, leaving 7 bases between the germline ends. DNA of the CDR3: TGTGCCAGCAGTTACAGAATCTACGAGCAGTACTTC. Translation: CASSYRIYEQYF.

This clone was seen just once. The chain is built from TRBV27 and TRBJ2-5, with a weak D call TRBD1 (6 bases). The V end lost 6 bases, the J end lost 4 bases, and 12 bases lay between the germline ends. CDR3 length equals 13 residues. CDR1 MNHEY and CDR2 SMNVEV come from the germline V gene (reference sequence). The CDR3 protein is CASSLWGPETQYF. CDR3 in DNA: TGTGCCAGCAGCCTTTGGGGGCCAGAGACCCAGTACTTC.

V gene TRBV2 combines with J gene TRBJ2-3; no reliable D call. Trimming took off 11 bases at V and 1 base at J, with 13 bases between the two ends. From germline, CDR1 is SNHLY and CDR2 FYNNEI. The CDR3 loop spans 13 amino acids. This CDR3 is CALVRFGTDTQYF. CDR3 DNA sequence: TGTGCCCTAGTTCGCTTCGGCACAGATACGCAGTATTTT.

The chain joins TRBV30 to TRBJ2-3; D is ambiguous. V was shortened by 4 bases and J by 2 bases, with 25 bases between the two germline ends. From germline, CDR1 is GTSNPN and CDR2 SVGIG (reference sequence). The CDR3 runs to 18 residues. Here the CDR3 reads CAWIRYPALEPPTDTQYF. The CDR3 nucleotides are TGTGCCTGGATAAGGTACCCCGCATTGGAGCCGCCCACAGATACGCAGTATTTT.

The chain uses TRBV27 and TRBJ2-2; 11 bases fit TRBD2. Germline loops: CDR1 MNHEY, CDR2 SMNVEV (reference sequence). This CDR3 has 17 residues. V dropped 6 bases and J dropped 0; count of bases not matched to a gene: 6. CDR3 nucleotide sequence: TGTGCCAGCAGCCTCACTAGCGGGGGCGCGAACACCGGGGAGCTGTTTTTT. It yields the protein CASSLTSGGANTGELFF.

The J gene is TRBJ2-1, the V gene TRBV29-1, with 9 bases lining up with TRBD2. Germline CDR1 reads SQVTM; CDR2 reads ANQGSEA. This CDR3 is built from 16 residues. The J segment lost 4 bases and the V segment lost 5 bases, leaving 12 bases of the junction unmatched. CDR3 loop: CSVTKGSGRTYNEQFF. The CDR3 DNA follows: TGCAGCGTTACCAAAGGAAGCGGGAGGACTTACAATGAGCAGTTCTTC.

V gene TRBV5-6 combines with J gene TRBJ1-3; TRBD1 matches 7 bases. CDR1 is SGHDT and CDR2 is YYEEEE in the germline V gene. The CDR3 length is 15 residues. Trimming at V came to 0 bases and at J to 4 bases, leaving 4 bases not matched to a gene. CDR3 region: CASSLGTGIGNTIYF. Here the CDR3 DNA reads TGTGCCAGCAGCTTGGGGACAGGTATCGGAAACACCATATATTTT.

In its sample, this clone was seen a few times. The V call is TRBV14, the J call TRBJ1-1; D may be TRBD1 (5 bases). The CDR3 has 14 residues. The V and J ends lost 7 bases and 4 bases respectively, with 16 bases between them. CDR1 and CDR2 (germline): SGHDN, FVKESK. This CDR3 is CASKVGGGSTEAFF. The CDR3 DNA sequence: TGTGCCAGCAAGGTTGGGGGAGGAAGCACTGAAGCTTTCTTT.

This clone was recorded once. The chain has TRBV19 and TRBJ1-3; 7 nucleotides agree with TRBD1. V dropped 9 bases and J dropped 3; count of bases not matched to a gene: 14. Germline V lookup: CDR1 LNHDA, CDR2 SQIVND (reference sequence). The CDR3 contains 16 residues. The DNA of the CDR3 is TGTGCCAGCCGGCCTGGGGACAGCGGACATGGAAACACCATATATTTT. Translated: CASRPGDSGHGNTIYF.

The genes are TRBV7-9 and TRBJ1-1; 8 nucleotides align to TRBD1. Germline-derived CDR1 and CDR2 are SEHNR and FQNEAQ (reference sequence). J lost 11 bases, V lost 5 bases, and 7 bases had no gene match. The CDR3 is 12 residues long. CDR3: CASSIGQGKAFF. The CDR3 DNA follows: TGTGCCAGCAGCATTGGACAGGGCAAGGCTTTCTTT.

The CDR3 is CASSPGTYGYTF. DNA of the CDR3: TGTGCCAGCAGTCCAGGGACATACGGCTACACCTTC. The rearrangement joins TRBV6-6 to TRBJ1-2, with D tentatively TRBD1 (6 bases). Germline CDR1 is MNHNY and CDR2 is SVGAGI (reference sequence). The CDR3 covers 12 residues. Trimming stripped 5 bases from V and 8 bases from J, with 12 bases between.

The V call is TRBV18, the J call TRBJ1-1; no definite D call. The germline gives CDR1 KGHSH, CDR2 LQKENI. Trimming removed 1 base at V and 5 bases at J, with 11 bases between. The CDR3 is 14 residues long. The CDR3 here is CASSPQEGGTEAFF. For the CDR3, the DNA is TGTGCCAGCTCACCACAGGAAGGCGGTACTGAAGCTTTCTTT.

The chain combines TRBV4-1 with TRBJ1-4; maybe TRBD1 (5 bases). Trimming cost V 4 bases and J 5 bases, with 11 bases left between them. The CDR3 runs 14 residues. Germline CDR1 MGHRA, CDR2 YSYEKL. The CDR3 DNA sequence: TGCGCCAGCAGCCGACAGATTAACAATGAAAAACTGTTTTTT. It codes for CASSRQINNEKLFF.

The chain carries TRBV7-9 and TRBJ1-4, with a weak D call TRBD1 (6 bases). Germline CDR1 reads SEHNR; CDR2 reads FQNEAQ (reference sequence). V lost 1 base and J 10 bases, leaving 13 bases between the germline ends. The CDR3 totals 14 residues. The CDR3 region has the DNA TGTGCCAGCAGCTTAGAAGGGGGATTTAGAAAACTGTTTTTT. Protein product: CASSLEGGFRKLFF.

The rearrangement links TRBV6-1 to TRBJ1-3; 7 positions agree with TRBD1. The CDR3 totals 15 residues. Germline lookup yields CDR1 MNHNS and CDR2 SASEGT. V lost 2 bases and J lost 4; bases outside the gene matches: 5. CDR3 region: CASSESGTAGNTIYF. The CDR3 nucleotides read TGTGCCAGCAGTGAATCAGGGACAGCCGGAAACACCATATATTTT.

This sequence joins TRBV3-1 (or the pseudogene TRBV3-2) and TRBJ1-1; 7 bases align to TRBD1. This CDR3 is built from 15 residues. J lost 3 bases, V lost 6 bases, and 10 bases had no gene match. CDR1 and CDR2 (germline): LGHDT, YNNKEL (reference sequence). The CDR3: CASSRPSGGDTEAFF. In nucleotides, the CDR3 is TGTGCCAGCAGTCGCCCCTCAGGGGGTGACACTGAAGCTTTCTTT.